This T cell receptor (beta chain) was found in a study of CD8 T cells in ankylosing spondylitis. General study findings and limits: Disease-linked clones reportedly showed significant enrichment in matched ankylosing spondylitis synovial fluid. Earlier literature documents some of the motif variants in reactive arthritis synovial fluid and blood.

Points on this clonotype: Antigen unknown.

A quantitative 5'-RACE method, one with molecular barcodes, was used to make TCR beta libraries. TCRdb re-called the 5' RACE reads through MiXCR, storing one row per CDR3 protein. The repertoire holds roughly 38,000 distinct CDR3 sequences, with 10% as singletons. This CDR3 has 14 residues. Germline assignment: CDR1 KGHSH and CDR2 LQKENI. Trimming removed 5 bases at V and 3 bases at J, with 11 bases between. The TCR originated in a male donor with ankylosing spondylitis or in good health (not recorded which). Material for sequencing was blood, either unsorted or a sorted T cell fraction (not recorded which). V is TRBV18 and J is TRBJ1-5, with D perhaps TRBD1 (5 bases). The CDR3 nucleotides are TGTGCCAGCTCAACTCAGACAGACAATCAGCCCCAGCATTTT. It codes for CASSTQTDNQPQHF.